These T cell receptor beta chains were read from a single sample in a study of blood T cells in healthy people across ages. TCRdb re-derived calls from the 5' RACE reads in MiXCR, one entry per CDR3 protein. The sample has 780,000 or so distinct CDR3 sequences, roughly three fifths seen once. Source material: blood. All receptors come from a man aged 40-49 years in good health. Both conserved end residues are trimmed from each CDR3.

J,V,CDR3
TRBJ2-5,TRBV3-1,ASTSRPRYEGKGRETQY
NA,TRBV28,ASSPGLAGGHLSYEQY
TRBJ2-3,TRBV28,ASSLFKAGAGTDTQY
TRBJ2-2,TRBV5-6,ASALPNTGELF
TRBJ1-2,TRBV3-1,ASSQGAGYGYT
TRBJ1-2,TRBV29-1,SVAVGDRSGYT
TRBJ2-3,TRBV6-5,ASSSSAILPTDTQY
TRBJ2-5,TRBV20-1,SASPNDRAISQETQY
TRBJ1-1,TRBV27,ASSLFIGPGGQGTEAF
TRBJ1-5,TRBV4-2,ASSQDIGQGRGQPQH
NA,TRBV13,ASSDQGQPPLYEQY
TRBJ1-2,TRBV7-2,ASSPYGYT
TRBJ2-1,TRBV5-1,ASSPSTENEQF
TRBJ2-4,TRBV20-1,SARATGEGNIQY
TRBJ2-1,TRBV28,ASMGKIQF
NA,TRBV28,ASSTEASTYNEQY
TRBJ1-1,TRBV6-2/TRBV6-3,ASRIELNTEAF
TRBJ1-1,TRBV28,ASSFNQGLEAF
TRBJ1-2,TRBV18,ASSGLYGYT
TRBJ1-1,TRBV7-9,ACSLGTGTNTEAF
TRBJ2-5,TRBV7-2,ASSPAGANKETQY
TRBJ2-5,TRBV11-1,ASSLRFQETQY
TRBJ1-2,TRBV24-1,ATSSLASTGYT